This T cell receptor (beta chain) was found in a study of blood T cell repertoires in COVID-19. Sequencing used immunoSEQ multiplex PCR; TCRdb keeps in-frame clones, though not all of them. The repertoire consists of roughly 300,000 clones, with roughly 90% occurring once and the leading ten covering approximately 17%. Trimming at V came to 2 bases and at J to 4 bases, leaving 3 bases not matched to a gene. The CDR3 runs 15 residues. CDR1 MDHEN and CDR2 SYDVKM come from the germline V gene. This clone was found once. The chain employs TRBV28 and TRBJ2-1; 9 bases line up with TRBD1. The source material was PBMCs or T cells enriched from blood (not recorded which). This TCR was recovered from a woman in her twenties or thirties who had recovered from COVID-19. CDR3 nucleotide sequence: TGTGCCAGCAGTTTAGGGGGGACAGGGTACAATGAGCAGTTCTTC. Its protein product is CASSLGGTGYNEQFF.